The clone carrying this T cell receptor beta chain was found many times. The antigen remains unidentified. This sample stems from a study of CD8 T cells in ankylosing spondylitis. General study findings and limits: Both synovial fluid and blood in reactive arthritis had previously been reported to carry some motif variants. According to the report, clones linked to the disease were significantly enriched in matched synovial fluid samples taken from ankylosing spondylitis patients.

From the 5' RACE reads, TCRdb called clonotypes with MiXCR, one entry per CDR3 protein. The profile shows more than 110,000 distinct CDR3 sequences, approximately 8.4% of them singletons. The CDR3 loop spans 15 amino acids. The ends were cut back, 1 base at V and 3 bases at J, with 12 bases in the middle. Germline V CDR1 and CDR2: DFQATT, SNEGSKA (reference sequence). The chain couples TRBV20-1 to TRBJ2-2; D is perhaps TRBD2 (5 bases). The sample comprised synovial fluid, either unsorted or a sorted T cell fraction (not recorded which). The TCR comes from a male donor with ankylosing spondylitis. CDR3 in amino acids: CSARVLGTDTGELFF. The DNA of the CDR3 is TGCAGTGCTAGAGTACTAGGAACGGACACCGGGGAGCTGTTTTTT.